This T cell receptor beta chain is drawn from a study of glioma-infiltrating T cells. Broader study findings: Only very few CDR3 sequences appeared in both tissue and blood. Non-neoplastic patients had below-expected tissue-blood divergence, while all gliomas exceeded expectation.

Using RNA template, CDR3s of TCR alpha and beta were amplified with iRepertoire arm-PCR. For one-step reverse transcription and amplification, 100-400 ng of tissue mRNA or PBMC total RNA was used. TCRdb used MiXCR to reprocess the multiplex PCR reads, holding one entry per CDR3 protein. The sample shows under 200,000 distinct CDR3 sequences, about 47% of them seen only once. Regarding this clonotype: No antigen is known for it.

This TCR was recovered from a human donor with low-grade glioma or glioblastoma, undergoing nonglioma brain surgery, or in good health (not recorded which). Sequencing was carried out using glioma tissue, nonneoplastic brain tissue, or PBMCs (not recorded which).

CDR3 bases: TGTGCCAGCAGTCTACTAGCGGGAGTAACGAATGGTCAGTTCTTC. This gives the protein CASSLLAGVTNGQFF. V usage is TRBV28 and J usage is TRBJ2-5; 11 nucleotides agree with TRBD2. TRBJ2-1 explains the end of the DNA better; the J call may be wrong. The CDR3 is 15 amino acids. Germline lookup yields CDR1 MDHEN and CDR2 SYDVKM.